A few counts support the clone carrying this T cell receptor (beta chain). Its antigen is unidentified. Investigators reverse transcribed all isolated RNA, so they sequenced expressed TCRB transcripts. Assay used: immunoSEQ multiplex PCR; TCRdb lists only in-frame clones, some missing. Found here are 640,000 or so clones, around 15% of them singletons; the top ten hold 0.03% to 0.04%. Trimming stripped 5 bases from V and 4 bases from J, with 15 bases between. The germline V gene has CDR1 MNHEY and CDR2 SMNVEV (reference sequence). This CDR3 region has 15 residues. These data belong to a study of beta chain features in type 1 diabetes. General study results and limits: Patients with Type 1 diabetes showed moderately but significantly shorter TCRB CDR3s in all four CD4+ subsets. Individuals with type 1 diabetes displayed fewer insertions and more deletions at VDJ junctions.

This sequence was found in a man in his late teens or twenties with type 1 diabetes. The rearrangement uses TRBV27 and TRBJ1-5; weak D call: TRBD1 (5 bases). Sample: naive CD4+ T cells from blood. CDR3 DNA: TGTGCCAGCAGTCCCCAGAGGGGATGGAATCAGCCCCAGCATTTT. It yields the protein CASSPQRGWNQPQHF.